This T cell receptor (beta chain) was found in a study of blood T cell repertoires in COVID-19. Overall study: In each case, the material was cDNA or gDNA derived from T cells, B-cell-depleted T cells, or PBMCs.

Source study methods: Scientists estimated how many nucleated cells there were by amplifying reference gene primers. Sequencing used immunoSEQ multiplex PCR; TCRdb keeps in-frame clones, though not all of them. D and trimming were read from the DNA, whereas the V and J calls and clone size are those reported in that table. This sample has about 160,000 clones, with less than 90% found just once. Which cohort a participant joined came from the clinical history participants gave. The clonotype was recovered from a woman in her forties or fifties who had recovered from COVID-19. Sequencing used PBMCs or T cells enriched from blood (not recorded which).

In nucleotides, the CDR3 is TGTGCCACCCTTGCGGGTAGGGGAAACACCATATATTTT. Translating gives CATLAGRGNTIYF. The chain joins TRBV7-9 to TRBJ1-3, with D unclear. Germline CDR1 and CDR2: SEHNR and FQNEAQ (reference sequence). V was trimmed by 10 bases and J by 4 bases, leaving 14 bases between them. The CDR3 length is 13 residues.